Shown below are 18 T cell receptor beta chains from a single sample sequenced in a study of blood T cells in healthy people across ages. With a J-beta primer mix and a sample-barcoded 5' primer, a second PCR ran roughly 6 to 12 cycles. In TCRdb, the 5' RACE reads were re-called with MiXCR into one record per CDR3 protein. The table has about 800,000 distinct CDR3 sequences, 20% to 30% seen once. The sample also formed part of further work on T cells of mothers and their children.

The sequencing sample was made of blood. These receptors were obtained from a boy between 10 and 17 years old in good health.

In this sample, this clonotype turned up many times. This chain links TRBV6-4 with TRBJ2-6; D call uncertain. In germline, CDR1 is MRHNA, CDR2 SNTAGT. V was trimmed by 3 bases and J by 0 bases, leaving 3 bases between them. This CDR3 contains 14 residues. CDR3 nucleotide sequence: TGTGCCAGCAGTGAAACCTCTGGGGCCAACGTCCTGACTTTC. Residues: CASSETSGANVLTF.

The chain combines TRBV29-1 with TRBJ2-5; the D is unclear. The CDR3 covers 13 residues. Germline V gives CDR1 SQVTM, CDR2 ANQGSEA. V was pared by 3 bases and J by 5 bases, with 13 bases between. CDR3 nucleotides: TGCAGCGTTGAGGTCGGCGATGGGGAGACCCAGTACTTC. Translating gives CSVEVGDGETQYF.

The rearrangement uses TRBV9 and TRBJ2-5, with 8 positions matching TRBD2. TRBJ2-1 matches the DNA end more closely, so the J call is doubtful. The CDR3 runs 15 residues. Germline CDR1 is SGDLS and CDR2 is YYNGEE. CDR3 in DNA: TGTGCCAGCAGCGTAGGAATAGCGGGAATTAATGAGCAGTTCTTC. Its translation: CASSVGIAGINEQFF.

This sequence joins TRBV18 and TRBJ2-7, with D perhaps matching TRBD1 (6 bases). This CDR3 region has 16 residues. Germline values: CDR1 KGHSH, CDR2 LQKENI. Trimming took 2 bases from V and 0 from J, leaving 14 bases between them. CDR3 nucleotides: TGTGCCAGCTCACCATACCAGGGGATGAGCTCCTACGAGCAGTACTTC. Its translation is CASSPYQGMSSYEQYF. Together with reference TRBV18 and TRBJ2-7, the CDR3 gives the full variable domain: NAGVMQNPRHLVRRRGQEARLRCSPMKGHSHVYWYRQLPEEGLKFMVYLQKENIIDESGMPKERFSAEFPKEGPSILRIQQVVRGDSAAYFCASSPYQGMSSYEQYFGPGTRLTVT.

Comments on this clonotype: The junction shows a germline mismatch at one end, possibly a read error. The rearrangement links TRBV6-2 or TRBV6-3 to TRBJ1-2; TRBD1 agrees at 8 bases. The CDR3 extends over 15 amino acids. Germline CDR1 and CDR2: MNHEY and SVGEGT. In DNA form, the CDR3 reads TGTGCCAGCAGTTACTCGGACAGGGAGTACTATGGCTACGCCTTC. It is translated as CASSYSDREYYGYAF.

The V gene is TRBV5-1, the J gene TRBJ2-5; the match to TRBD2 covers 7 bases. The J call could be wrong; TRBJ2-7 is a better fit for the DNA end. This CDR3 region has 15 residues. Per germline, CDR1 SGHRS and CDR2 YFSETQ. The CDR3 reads CASSLLATVLNEQYF. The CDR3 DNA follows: TGCGCCAGCAGCTTACTAGCGACGGTGCTCAACGAGCAGTACTTC.

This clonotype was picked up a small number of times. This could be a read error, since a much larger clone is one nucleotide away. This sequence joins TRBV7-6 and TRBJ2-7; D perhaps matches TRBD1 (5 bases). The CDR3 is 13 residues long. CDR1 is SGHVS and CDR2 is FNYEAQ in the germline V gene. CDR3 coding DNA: TGTGCCGGCAGCCAGCAGGGCCCCTACGAGCAGTACTTC. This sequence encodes CAGSQQGPYEQYF.

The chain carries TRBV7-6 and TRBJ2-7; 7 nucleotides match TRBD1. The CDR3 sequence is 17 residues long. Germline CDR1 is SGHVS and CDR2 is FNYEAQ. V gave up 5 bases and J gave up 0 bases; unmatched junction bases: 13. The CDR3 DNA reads TGTGCCAGCAGCGTTAGCGCTCCGGGGACAGTCTCCTACGAGCAGTACTTC. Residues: CASSVSAPGTVSYEQYF.

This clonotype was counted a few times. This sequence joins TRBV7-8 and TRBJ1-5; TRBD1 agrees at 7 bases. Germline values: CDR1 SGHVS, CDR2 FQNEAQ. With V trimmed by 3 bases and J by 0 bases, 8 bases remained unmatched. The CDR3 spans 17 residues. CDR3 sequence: CASSLEGATYSNQPQHF. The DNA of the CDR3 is TGTGCCAGCAGCTTGGAGGGGGCCACATATAGCAATCAGCCCCAGCATTTT.

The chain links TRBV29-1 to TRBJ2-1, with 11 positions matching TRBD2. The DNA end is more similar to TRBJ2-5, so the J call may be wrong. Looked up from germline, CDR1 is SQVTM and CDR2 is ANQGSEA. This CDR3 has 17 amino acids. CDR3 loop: CSVVGEASGRNRETQYF. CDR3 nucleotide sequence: TGCAGCGTTGTAGGCGAGGCTAGCGGGAGGAACCGAGAGACCCAGTACTTC.

This chain's CDR3 is CSAREFGLAGGPGETQYF. CDR3 coding DNA: TGCAGTGCTAGAGAGTTCGGACTAGCGGGGGGGCCGGGAGAGACCCAGTACTTC. The chain is built from TRBV20-1 and TRBJ2-5; 15 bases line up with TRBD2. Germline values: CDR1 DFQATT, CDR2 SNEGSKA (reference sequence). CDR3 length: 18 amino acids. V gave up 0 bases and J gave up 4 bases; unmatched junction bases: 9.

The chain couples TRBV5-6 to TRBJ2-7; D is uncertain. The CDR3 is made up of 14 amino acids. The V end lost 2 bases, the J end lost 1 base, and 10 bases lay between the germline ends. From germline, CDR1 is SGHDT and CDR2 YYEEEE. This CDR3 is CASSLGKVSYEQYF. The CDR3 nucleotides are TGTGCCAGCAGCTTAGGAAAGGTATCCTACGAGCAGTACTTC. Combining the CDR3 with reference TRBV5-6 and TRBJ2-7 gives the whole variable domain DAGVTQSPTHLIKTRGQQVTLRCSPKSGHDTVSWYQQALGQGPQFIFQYYEEEERQRGNFPDRFSGHQFPNYSSELNVNALLLGDSALYLCASSLGKVSYEQYFGPGTRLTVT.

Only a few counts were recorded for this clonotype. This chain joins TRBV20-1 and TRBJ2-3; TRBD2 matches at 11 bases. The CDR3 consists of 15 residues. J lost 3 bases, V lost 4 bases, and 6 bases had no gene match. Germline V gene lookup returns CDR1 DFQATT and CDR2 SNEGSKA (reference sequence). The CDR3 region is CSATTGTSGTDTQYF. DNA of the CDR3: TGCAGTGCTACGACCGGGACTAGCGGAACAGATACGCAGTATTTT.

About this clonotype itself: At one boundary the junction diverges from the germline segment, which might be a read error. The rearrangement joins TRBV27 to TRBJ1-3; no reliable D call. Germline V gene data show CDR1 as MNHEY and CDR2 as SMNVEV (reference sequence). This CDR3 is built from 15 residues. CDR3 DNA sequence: TGTGCCAGCAGTTTATCCGGAGGTCCTGGAAACGCCATATATTTT. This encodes CASSLSGGPGNAIYF.

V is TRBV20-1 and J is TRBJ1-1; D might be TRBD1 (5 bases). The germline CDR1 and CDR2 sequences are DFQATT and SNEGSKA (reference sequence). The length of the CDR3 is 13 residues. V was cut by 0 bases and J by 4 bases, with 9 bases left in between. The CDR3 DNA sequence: TGCAGTGCTAGAGATCGGCAGGGCACTGAAGCTTTCTTT. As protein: CSARDRQGTEAFF.

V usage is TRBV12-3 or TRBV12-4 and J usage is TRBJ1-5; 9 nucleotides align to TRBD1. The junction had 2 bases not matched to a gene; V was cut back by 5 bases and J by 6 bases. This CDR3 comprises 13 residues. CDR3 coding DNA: TGTGCCAGCAGTACAGGGGGCTCTCAGCCCCAGCATTTT. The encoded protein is CASSTGGSQPQHF.

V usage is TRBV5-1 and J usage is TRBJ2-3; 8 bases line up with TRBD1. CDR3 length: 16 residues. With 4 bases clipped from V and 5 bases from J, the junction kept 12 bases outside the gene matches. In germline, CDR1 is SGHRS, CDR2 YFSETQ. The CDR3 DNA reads TGCGCCAGCAGCCGTAATCCAGGACAGGGCGGAGATACGCAGTATTTT. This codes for CASSRNPGQGGDTQYF.

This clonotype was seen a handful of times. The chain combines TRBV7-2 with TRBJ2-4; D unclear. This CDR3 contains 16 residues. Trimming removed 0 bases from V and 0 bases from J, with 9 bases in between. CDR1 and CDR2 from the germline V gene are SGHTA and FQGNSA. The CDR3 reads CASSLATPLAKNIQYF. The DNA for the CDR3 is TGTGCCAGCAGCTTAGCGACGCCCTTAGCCAAAAACATTCAGTACTTC.